This TCR beta chain was sequenced in a study of CXCR3-negative and CXCR3-positive naive CD8 T cells. The wider study: The libraries together contributed some 150 million TRB reads, each supplying about 1.5 +/- 0.3 million. Study-wide points: The study found comparably high diversity in both naive subsets and much lower diversity in memory CD8+ cells. The TRBV-TRBJ usage of naive CXCR3-negative and CXCR3-positive cells was similar, but that of memory cells differed. TCR strength was inferred from TRB CDR3 properties, while surface CD5 was comparable between naive subsets. In CXCR3-positive naive cells, the TRB CDR3s were more hydrophobic than in CXCR3-negative naive cells.

A remark on this clonotype: As yet, its antigen is unknown.

TRB cDNA libraries were made by UMI-labeled 5' RACE. TCRdb re-called the 5' RACE reads; one entry per CDR3 protein, DNA not given. This table lists roughly 110,000 distinct CDR3 sequences. Sequencing was carried out using naive CXCR3+ CD8+ T cells from blood. Sample subset: CD45RO-CCR7+CD27+CD95- naive CD8+ T cells expressing CXCR3 (TNR3+). This clonotype was sampled from a human donor in good health. Some clones in this sample may be carry-over from other donors' samples.

CDR3 sequence: CASSVPDSHTGELFF. The V gene is TRBV12-3 or TRBV12-4, the J gene TRBJ2-2; TCRdb designates TRBD1, a call that cannot be tested without DNA. This CDR3 spans 15 amino acids.